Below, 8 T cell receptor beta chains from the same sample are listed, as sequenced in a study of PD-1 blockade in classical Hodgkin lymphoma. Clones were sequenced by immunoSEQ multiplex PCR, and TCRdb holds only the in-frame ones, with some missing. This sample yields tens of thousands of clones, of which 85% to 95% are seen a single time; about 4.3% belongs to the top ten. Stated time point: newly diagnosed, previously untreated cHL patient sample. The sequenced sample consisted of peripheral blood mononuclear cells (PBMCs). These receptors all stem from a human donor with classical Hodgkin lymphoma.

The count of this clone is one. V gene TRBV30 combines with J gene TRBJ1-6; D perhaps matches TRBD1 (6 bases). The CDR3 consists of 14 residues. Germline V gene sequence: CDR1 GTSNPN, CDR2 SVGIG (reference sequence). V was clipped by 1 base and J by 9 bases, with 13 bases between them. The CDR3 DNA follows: TGTGCCTGGAGTGACAGGGCGGACGCTTCACCCCTCCACTTT. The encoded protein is CAWSDRADASPLHF.

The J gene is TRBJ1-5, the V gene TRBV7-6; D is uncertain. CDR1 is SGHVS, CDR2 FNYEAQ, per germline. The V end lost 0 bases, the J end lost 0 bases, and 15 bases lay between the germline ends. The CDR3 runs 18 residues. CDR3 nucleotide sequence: TGTGCCAGCAGCTTAGCGCCGCCGGGAGGGAATAGCAATCAGCCCCAGCATTTT. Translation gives CASSLAPPGGNSNQPQHF.

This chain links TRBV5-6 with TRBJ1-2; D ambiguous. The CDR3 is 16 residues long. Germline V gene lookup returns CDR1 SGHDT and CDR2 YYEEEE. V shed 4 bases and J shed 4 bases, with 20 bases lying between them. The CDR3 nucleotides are TGTGCCAGCAGCCCCCCAGGTGGAGGAGGGTTCTATGGCTACACCTTC. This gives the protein CASSPPGGGGFYGYTF.

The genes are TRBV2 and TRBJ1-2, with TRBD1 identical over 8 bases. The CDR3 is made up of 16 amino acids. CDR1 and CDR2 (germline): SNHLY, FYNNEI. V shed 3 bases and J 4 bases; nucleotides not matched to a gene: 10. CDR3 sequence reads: CASSDHRGQVTYGYTF. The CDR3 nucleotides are TGTGCCAGCAGTGATCACCGGGGACAGGTCACCTATGGCTACACCTTC. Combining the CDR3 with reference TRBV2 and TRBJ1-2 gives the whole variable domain EPEVTQTPSHQVTQMGQEVILRCVPISNHLYFYWYRQILGQKVEFLVSFYNNEISEKSEIFDDQFSVERPDGSNFTLKIRSTKLEDSAMYFCASSDHRGQVTYGYTFGSGTRLTVV.

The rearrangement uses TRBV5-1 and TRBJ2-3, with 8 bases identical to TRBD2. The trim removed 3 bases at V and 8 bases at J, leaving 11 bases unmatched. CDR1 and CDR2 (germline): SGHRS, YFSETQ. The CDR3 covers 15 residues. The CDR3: CASSSEAGALGTQYF. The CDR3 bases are TGCGCCAGCAGCTCGGAAGCGGGAGCGTTGGGTACGCAGTATTTT.

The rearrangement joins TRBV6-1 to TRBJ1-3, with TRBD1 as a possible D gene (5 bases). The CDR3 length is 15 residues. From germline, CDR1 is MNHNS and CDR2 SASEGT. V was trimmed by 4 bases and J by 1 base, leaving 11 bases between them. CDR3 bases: TGTGCCAGCAGTGGTCCCCGGGGGTCTGGAAACACCATATATTTT. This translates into CASSGPRGSGNTIYF.

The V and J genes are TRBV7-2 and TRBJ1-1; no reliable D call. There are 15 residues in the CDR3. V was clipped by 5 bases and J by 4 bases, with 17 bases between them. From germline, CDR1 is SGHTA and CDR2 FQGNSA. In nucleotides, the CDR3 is TGTGCCAGCAGCCCTACCCCAGTACCCGGCACTGAAGCTTTCTTT. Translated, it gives CASSPTPVPGTEAFF.

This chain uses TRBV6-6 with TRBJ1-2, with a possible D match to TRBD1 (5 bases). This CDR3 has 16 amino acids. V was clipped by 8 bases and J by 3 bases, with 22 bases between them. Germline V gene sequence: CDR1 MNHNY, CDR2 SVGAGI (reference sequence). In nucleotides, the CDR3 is TGTGCCAGCTTTAGGTTTTCGGGTACAGGAGACTATGGCTACACCTTC. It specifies CASFRFSGTGDYGYTF.